The 12 T cell receptor beta chains given below trace back to one sample, sequenced in a study of T cells in women clearing cervical HPV infection. Sequencing was performed with immunoSEQ multiplex PCR; in TCRdb, only in-frame clones are kept and a portion is missing. This listing includes some 30,000 clones. Sequenced sample: blood buffy coat. These receptors were collected from a woman aged 18 to 75 with a cervical HPV16 infection that either progressed to CIN3+ or cleared (not recorded which).

About this clone: The sequence runs out 3 residues before the end of the CDR3; the remainder is reconstructed from the germline J gene. V and J are TRBV18 and TRBJ1-2, with D unclear. There are 16 residues in the CDR3. Germline assignment: CDR1 KGHSH and CDR2 LQKENI. CDR3 DNA (partial): TGTGCCAGCTCACCAAACTTCTCGGGGTACTCCTACGAC. It is translated as CASSPNFSGYSYD. In full, the CDR3 is CASSPNFSGYSYDYTF. Drawing the rest from reference TRBV18 and TRBJ1-2, the complete variable domain is NAGVMQNPRHLVRRRGQEARLRCSPMKGHSHVYWYRQLPEEGLKFMVYLQKENIIDESGMPKERFSAEFPKEGPSILRIQQVVRGDSAAYFCASSPNFSGYSYDYTFGSGTRLTVV.

With respect to this clone: The read comes to an end 3 residues before the CDR3 does, leaving the germline J gene to fill in the end. This rearrangement joins TRBV30 to TRBJ1-2; 10 bases map to TRBD1. The V gene end was trimmed by 7 bases and the J gene end by 4 bases; junction bases not matched to a gene: 6. Germline CDR1 GTSNPN, CDR2 SVGIG (reference sequence). This CDR3 has 13 residues. This chain's CDR3 is CASPGQGSYGYTF. CDR3 DNA, as far as it was read: TGTGCCTCCCCGGGACAGGGGAGCTATGGC.

As for this clone: The CDR3 goes on 3 residues after the read ends, and that part is filled in from the germline J gene. J is TRBJ1-2 and V is TRBV18, with a possible D match to TRBD1 (6 bases). The CDR3 is made up of 14 amino acids. V lost 3 bases, J lost 6 bases, and 14 bases lay in between. The V gene's germline CDR1 is KGHSH and CDR2 LQKENI. CDR3 DNA (partial): TGTGCCAGCTCACCGTCTACAGGGTATGATGGC. Protein sequence: CASSPSTGYDG. The whole CDR3 protein is CASSPSTGYDGYTF.

Notes on this clone: The sequence runs out 3 residues before the end of the CDR3; the remainder is reconstructed from the germline J gene. The rearrangement links TRBV20-1 to TRBJ1-4; possible D gene TRBD1, 6 bases. Trimming pared 5 bases from V and 6 bases from J, leaving 16 bases between. The CDR3 consists of 14 residues. Germline CDR1 DFQATT, CDR2 SNEGSKA (reference sequence). CDR3 in amino acids: CSAGTGGLYEKLFF. The sequenced CDR3 bases are TGCAGTGCTGGGACGGGGGGCCTTTATGAAAAA.

Comments on this clone: The read terminates 3 residues ahead of where the CDR3 ends, so the germline J gene completes it. The chain carries TRBV20-1 and TRBJ2-2, with TRBD2 matching over 8 bases. The CDR3 extends over 14 amino acids. Trimming at V came to 3 bases and at J to 6 bases, leaving 6 bases not matched to a gene. CDR1 DFQATT and CDR2 SNEGSKA come from the germline V gene (reference sequence). This CDR3 reads CSASRGGGAGELFF. The sequenced CDR3 bases are TGCAGTGCTAGTCGGGGGGGCGGGGCCGGGGAG.

In regard to this clone: Read sequence stops 3 residues before the CDR3 end, and the germline J gene provides the missing end. V is TRBV19 and J is TRBJ2-2; TRBD2 is a possible D gene (5 bases). V dropped 5 bases and J dropped 4 bases, with 14 bases sitting between them. This CDR3 comprises 15 residues. CDR1 and CDR2 (germline): LNHDA, SQIVND (reference sequence). Incomplete CDR3 DNA: TGTGCCAGTAGTCCGTCAGGACTTCTCACCGGGGAG. Protein product: CASSPSGLLTGE. The entire CDR3 is CASSPSGLLTGELFF.

Of note for this clone: The CDR3 end lies 3 residues beyond the end of the read and is filled in from the germline J gene. The V gene is TRBV20-1, the J gene TRBJ2-6; D is unclear. CDR3 length equals 16 residues. The germline V gene has CDR1 DFQATT and CDR2 SNEGSKA (reference sequence). V was cut by 6 bases and J by 4 bases, with 19 bases left in between. CDR3 region: CSATANWAQGANVLTF. Partial CDR3 DNA: TGCAGTGCCACCGCTAACTGGGCCCAAGGGGCCAACGTC.

Of note for this clone: The read gets to within 3 residues of the CDR3 end, and the germline J gene fills in the rest. V and J are TRBV6-4 and TRBJ2-1; 13 nucleotides line up with TRBD2. There are 16 residues in the CDR3. Germline assignment: CDR1 MRHNA and CDR2 SNTAGT. V shed 7 bases, J shed 2 bases, and the junction held 5 bases outside the gene matches. CDR3 sequence: CASMRTSGGPYNEQFF. The CDR3 DNA, read in part, is TGTGCCAGCATGAGGACTAGCGGGGGACCCTACAATGAG.

This clone is medium-sized by frequency. The read gets to within 3 residues of the CDR3 end, and the germline J gene fills in the rest. In the same sample, other DNA sequences code for this CDR3. V and J are TRBV2 and TRBJ2-2; perhaps TRBD1 as D (5 bases). The CDR3 totals 15 residues. Germline V CDR1 and CDR2: SNHLY, FYNNEI. The V end lost 2 bases, the J end lost 4 bases, and 11 bases lay between the germline ends. The covered CDR3 bases are TGTGCCAGCAGTGAATTTAAGGGGTCCACCGGGGAG. This gives the protein CASSEFKGSTGE. The whole CDR3 reads CASSEFKGSTGELFF.

The part of the CDR3 DNA that was read is TGCAGCGTGTTCACTCCGGGACAGGTTAATGAAAAA. Translated, it gives CSVFTPGQVNEK. The entire CDR3 sequence reads CSVFTPGQVNEKLFF. The rearrangement joins TRBV29-1 to TRBJ1-4, with 8 bases lining up with TRBD1. The read finishes 3 residues shy of the CDR3 end, and the germline J gene is used to complete it. The CDR3 runs to 15 residues. The junction had 10 bases not matched to a gene; V was cut back by 6 bases and J by 4 bases. In germline, CDR1 is SQVTM, CDR2 ANQGSEA.

CDR3: CASQRVGANVLTF. The covered CDR3 bases are TGTGCCAGTCAGCGGGTTGGGGCCAACGTC. The V call is TRBV5-5, the J call TRBJ2-6; weak D call: TRBD2 (6 bases). The CDR3 goes on 3 residues after the read ends, and that part is filled in from the germline J gene. Per the germline V gene, CDR1 is SGHKS and CDR2 is YYEKEE (reference sequence). V lost 8 bases to trimming and J lost 3 bases, with 9 bases between them. This CDR3 has 13 residues.

With regard to this clone: The CDR3 end falls 3 residues outside the read, so it is completed with the germline J gene. The chain links TRBV7-2 to TRBJ2-2; 7 bases align to TRBD2. CDR1 SGHTA and CDR2 FQGNSA come from the germline V gene. This CDR3 comprises 14 residues. After removal of 2 bases from V and 7 bases from J, the junction contained 4 bases not matched to a gene. The sequenced part of the CDR3 DNA is TGTGCCAGCAGCTTAAATGGCGGGGGCGGGGAG. Its translation is CASSLNGGGGE. The full CDR3 is CASSLNGGGGELFF.